The clone carrying this T cell receptor beta chain was detected many times. The antigen is unknown. The data originate from a study of T cells after yellow fever vaccination. Study in general: Preparing low-cell-number fractions relied on SMART-Seq v4 Ultra Low Input.

Study-level results: Most clones from primary vaccination resurfaced after the booster (around 97% CD4, over 75% CD8). Contaminants from the bulk population, in the form of abundant clonotypes, could be found in FACS-sorted repertoires.

The CDR3 length is 14 residues. Germline CDR1 SGHTA, CDR2 FQGNSA. Deletions cut 4 bases from V and 4 bases from J, with 13 bases between. Each CDR3 protein is one row after TCRdb ran MiXCR on the 5' RACE reads. This table holds around 150,000 distinct CDR3 sequences, approximately 6.8% found once. The V gene is TRBV7-2, the J gene TRBJ1-2, with a tentative D call TRBD1 (5 bases). The input for sequencing was CD4+ T cells sorted from PBMCs, taken more than 4 days after the first yellow fever vaccination. The TCR comes from a man aged 18-30 years who received the YFV17D yellow fever vaccine. DNA of the CDR3: TGTGCCAGCAGCTCTAATGCAGGGTCCTATGGCTACACCTTC. Its protein is CASSSNAGSYGYTF.